This T cell receptor beta chain was profiled in a study of blood T cell repertoires in COVID-19. Study summary: Specimens from acute and convalescent COVID-19 originated in the United States, Italy and Spain. T cells, B-cell-depleted T cells, or PBMCs provided the cDNA or gDNA that served as material.

Original processing notes: By means of reference gene primer amplification, nucleated cell counts were estimated. Here immunoSEQ multiplex PCR was the method, and the copy in TCRdb shows in-frame clones only, minus some. That table supplies the V and J calls and clone size; D and trimming were determined from the DNA. The sample lists about 80,000 clones; around 76% were seen once. Germline V gene data show CDR1 as MRHNA and CDR2 as SNTAGT. V lost 3 bases and J 6 bases, leaving 9 bases between the germline ends. The CDR3 length is 13 residues. The V gene is TRBV6-4, the J gene TRBJ2-1; D is unresolved. The receptor's source is a human donor in a cohort sampled during active COVID-19. Sequencing was done on a sample of peripheral blood. In DNA, the CDR3 is TGTGCCAGCAGTGATGTGACTGGCAATGAGCAGTTCTTC. It specifies CASSDVTGNEQFF.